This T cell receptor beta chain was profiled in a study of shared T cell receptors in the human thymus. The protocol was immunoSEQ multiplex PCR, while the TCRdb copy is restricted to in-frame clones and leaves out a portion. In the table there are approximately 660,000 clones, around 87% of which are singletons. Trimming removed 4 bases from V and 5 bases from J; junction bases left unmatched: 11. Germline V gives CDR1 LGHNA, CDR2 YNFKEQ. The CDR3 is 15 amino acids. This sample also belongs to another study, concerning human thymus T cells.

The sequencing sample was made of thymocytes. This TCR was recovered from a boy younger than two with a congenital heart defect. The V call is TRBV4-2, the J call TRBJ2-7; 7 bases map to TRBD2. The CDR3: CASSPLSSGINEQYF. Written as DNA, the CDR3 is TGTGCCAGCAGCCCCTTATCCAGCGGGATAAACGAGCAGTACTTC.